These 13 T cell receptor beta chains originate from one sample sequenced in a study of tumor and adjacent non-tumor tissue in lung cancer. The library came from three nested PCR rounds adapted from ARM-PCR protocols. TCRdb re-called the multiplex PCR reads with MiXCR, one entry per CDR3 protein. The sample records roughly 120,000 distinct CDR3 sequences, around 82% being singletons. The template was RNA from unsorted bulk tissue. The sequenced sample consisted of lung tumor tissue. These receptors were obtained from a man aged 70-80 years with non-small cell lung cancer.

Concerning this clonotype: A read error may account for a junction end that differs from germline. The chain has TRBV20-1 and TRBJ2-3, with 7 bases fitting TRBD1. Germline CDR1 DFQATT, CDR2 SNEGSKA (reference sequence). The CDR3 has 16 amino acids. CDR3 coding DNA: TGCAATGCTAGGAGTCTTCCCGGGGATGGGACAGATATGCAGTATTTT. It is translated as CNARSLPGDGTDMQYF.

Notes on this clonotype: The junction shows a germline mismatch at one end, possibly a read error. The chain is built from TRBV28 and TRBJ1-1, with D uncertain. The CDR3 is 15 residues long. Germline CDR1 is MDHEN and CDR2 is SYDVKM. The CDR3 region is CASSLHAVIDTEAFF. DNA for the CDR3: TGTGCCAGCAGTCTCCATGCAGTGATTGACACTGAGGCTTTCTTT.

Comment on this clonotype: Germline and junction disagree at one end, which may indicate a read error. V is TRBV20-1 and J is TRBJ1-5; tentatively, D is TRBD1 (6 bases). Germline values: CDR1 DFQATT, CDR2 SNEGSKA (reference sequence). CDR3 length: 15 residues. CDR3 nucleotides: TGCAGTGCTAGAGGACGTGTCGGGGGCGATCAGCCCCGGCATTTC. As protein: CSARGRVGGDQPRHF.

This clonotype appeared once. One junction end does not reproduce the germline sequence, and a read error may be involved. The V and J genes are TRBV6-2 or TRBV6-3 and TRBJ1-6, with unresolved D. Looked up from germline, CDR1 is MNHEY and CDR2 is SVGEGT. The length of the CDR3 is 14 residues. The CDR3 DNA sequence: TGTGCTAGCAGCCCACGAGCAATGGCTTCACCCCTCCACTTT. Amino acids: CASSPRAMASPLHF.

The J gene is TRBJ1-4, the V gene TRBV4-1; D unclear. V was clipped by 1 base and J by 8 bases, with 17 bases between them. From germline, CDR1 is MGHRA and CDR2 YSYEKL. The CDR3 contains 16 residues. In DNA form, the CDR3 reads TGCGCCAGCAGCCAAGCCCCCTCGGAGGATAGCGAAAAACTGTTTTTT. Its protein product is CASSQAPSEDSEKLFF.

Comments on this clonotype: One end of the junction does not line up with germline, which may come from a read error. The chain employs TRBV6-1 and TRBJ1-1; no definite D call. There are 15 residues in the CDR3. The germline V gene encodes CDR1 MNHNS and CDR2 SASEGT. CDR3 sequence reads: CASSERSRVNTDAFF. CDR3 DNA sequence: TGTGCCAGCAGTGAGAGGAGTAGGGTTAACACTGATGCTTTCTTT.

The chain joins TRBV28 to TRBJ2-7, with TRBD1 matching over 7 bases. V shed 9 bases and J 6 bases; nucleotides not matched to a gene: 11. CDR1 and CDR2 (germline): MDHEN, SYDVKM. CDR3 size: 13 residues. The CDR3 region is CASQQGPAGEQYF. The CDR3 DNA reads TGTGCCAGTCAACAGGGGCCGGCGGGCGAGCAGTACTTC.

As regards this clonotype: One end of the junction fails to match germline, which may point to a read error. V gene TRBV29-1 combines with J gene TRBJ1-2; weak D call: TRBD1 (5 bases). The CDR3 sequence is 14 residues long. Germline lookup yields CDR1 SQVTM and CDR2 ANQGSEA. CDR3 DNA: TGCTGCGTTACACCAGGGTCATTAACCTATGGCTACACCTTC. It codes for CCVTPGSLTYGYTF.

The table lists this clonotype with a count of one. V and J are TRBV11-1 and TRBJ2-5; TRBD1 agrees at 7 bases. Unmatched junction bases numbered 13, after V lost 6 bases and J lost 9 bases. This CDR3 has 14 amino acids. The V gene's germline CDR1 is SGHAT and CDR2 FQDESV (reference sequence). Here the CDR3 DNA reads TGTGCCAGCAGTGGACAGGTGAAGGTGGAGGCCCAGTACTTC. Translated: CASSGQVKVEAQYF.

The V gene is TRBV11-3, the J gene TRBJ2-5; TRBD1 aligns across 11 bases. The germline gives CDR1 SGHNT, CDR2 YENEEA. V lost 7 bases and J lost 8; bases outside the gene matches: 12. CDR3 length: 15 residues. CDR3 sequence: CASNQGQGAHLTQYF. The CDR3, as DNA: TGTGCCAGCAACCAAGGACAGGGGGCACACCTAACCCAGTACTTC. The full variable domain, its missing parts supplied by reference TRBV11-3 and TRBJ2-5, is EAGVVQSPRYKIIEKKQPVAFWCNPISGHNTLYWYLQNLGQGPELLIRYENEEAVDDSQLPKDRFSAERLKGVDSTLKIQPAELGDSAVYLCASNQGQGAHLTQYFGPGTRLLVL.

Details on this clonotype: The final CDR3 position lacks the conserved phenylalanine or tryptophan, pointing to a likely read error. This chain uses TRBV20-1 with TRBJ2-1; D is undetermined. The CDR3 has 16 residues. Trimming took off 4 bases at V and 0 bases at J, with 16 bases between the two ends. Germline loops: CDR1 DFQATT, CDR2 SNEGSKA (reference sequence). The CDR3 reads CSAKGARTGSYNEQFS. In nucleotides, the CDR3 is TGCAGTGCTAAAGGTGCTCGGACGGGCTCCTACAATGAGCAGTTCTCC.

This chain connects TRBV29-1 to TRBJ2-6; D tentatively reads TRBD1 or TRBD2 (5 bases each). The CDR3 covers 18 residues. Trimming took 4 bases from V and 12 from J, leaving 31 bases between them. Germline V gene lookup returns CDR1 SQVTM and CDR2 ANQGSEA. This CDR3 reads CSVVGERVGPSGACVLTF. The CDR3 bases are TGCAGCGTTGTGGGGGAAAGGGTAGGGCCCTCTGGGGCCTGCGTCCTGACTTTC. Full variable domain (missing parts from reference TRBV29-1 and TRBJ2-6): SAVISQKPSRDICQRGTSLTIQCQVDSQVTMMFWYRQQPGQSLTLIATANQGSEATYESGFVIDKFPISRPNLTFSTLTVSNMSPEDSSIYLCSVVGERVGPSGACVLTFGAGSRLTVL.

With respect to this clonotype: The junction differs from germline at one of its ends, possibly a read error. The rearrangement uses TRBV12-3 or TRBV12-4 and TRBJ1-1; D is uncertain. The CDR3 has 17 residues. The CDR3 coding sequence is TGTGCCAGGAGTTTCGCGGGTCTGTCTCTGGTGAGAACTGAAGCTTTCTTT. It codes for CARSFAGLSLVRTEAFF.